The 23 T cell receptor beta chains listed next were all sequenced from one sample in a study of regulatory T cells in long-lasting Graves disease. Sample time point: newly diagnosed GD, antithyroid drugs for less than 3 months. Generation of the TCR library employed RNA extracted from PBMCs. Sequencing libraries for TCR beta were prepared with iRepertoire HTBI primers and Arm-PCR of CDR3 regions. TCRdb redid the calling of the multiplex PCR reads with MiXCR, one entry per CDR3 protein. Of hundreds of thousands of distinct CDR3 sequences in the sample, over 15% were seen once. Sequencing was performed on peripheral blood mononuclear cells (PBMCs), taken at new diagnosis, from a patient treated with antithyroid drugs. These receptors were obtained from a female donor with Graves disease.

With respect to this clonotype: This could be a read error, since a much larger clone is one nucleotide away. The chain is built from TRBV12-3 or TRBV12-4 and TRBJ1-4, with 8 bases matching TRBD1. The CDR3 has 16 residues. In DNA, the CDR3 is TGTGCCAGCAGTTTTTCACGGACAGGGATTAATGAAAAACCGTTTTTT. Translating it yields CASSFSRTGINEKPFF.

A word on this clonotype: A much larger clone differs by one base, so this may be a read error. The gene calls are TRBV11-3 and TRBJ1-6, with 8 bases identical to TRBD1. Trimming took 3 bases from V and 6 from J; bases not matched to a gene: 13. The CDR3 has 18 amino acids. CDR1 is SGHNT, CDR2 YENEEA, per germline. Here the CDR3 DNA reads TGTGCCAGCAGCTTCTATAACTCCGACAGGGGATCTAATTCACCCCTCCACTTT. Translation gives CASSFYNSDRGSNSPLHF.

This clonotype was seen a few times. The chain uses TRBV4-1 and TRBJ2-1; D gene uncertain. V lost 6 bases and J lost 9, with 18 bases in between. The CDR3 totals 14 residues. The V gene's germline CDR1 is MGHRA and CDR2 YSYEKL. CDR3 sequence: CASSAGGQYGEQFF. As DNA, the CDR3 is TGCGCCAGCAGTGCAGGTGGGCAGTATGGTGAGCAGTTCTTC.

This clonotype was counted only a few times. The chain carries TRBV13 and TRBJ2-7; no reliable D call. This CDR3 region has 14 residues. Trimming removed 0 bases from V and 3 bases from J, with 9 bases in between. Germline CDR1 and CDR2: PRHDT and FYEKMQ (reference sequence). This chain's CDR3 is CASSLGQRVYEQYF. The CDR3 bases are TGTGCCAGCAGCTTAGGACAAAGGGTCTACGAGCAGTACTTC. The variable domain in full, completed from reference TRBV13 and TRBJ2-7, reads AAGVIQSPRHLIKEKRETATLKCYPIPRHDTVYWYQQGPGQDPQFLISFYEKMQSDKGSIPDRFSAQQFSDYHSELNMSSLELGDSALYFCASSLGQRVYEQYFGPGTRLTVT.

This clonotype was observed many times. This chain links TRBV6-2 or TRBV6-3 with TRBJ2-7, with unresolved D. The V and J ends lost 2 bases and 1 base respectively, with 3 bases between them. The CDR3 sequence is 12 residues long. The germline V gene has CDR1 MNHEY and CDR2 SVGEGT. CDR3 region: CASSYTSYEQYF. DNA for the CDR3: TGTGCCAGCAGTTACACGTCCTACGAGCAGTACTTC.

This clonotype was seen repeatedly, ten times or more. The genes are TRBV6-1 and TRBJ1-5, with 7 nucleotides matching TRBD1. Germline V gives CDR1 MNHNS, CDR2 SASEGT. The CDR3 length is 14 residues. V shed 6 bases, J shed 7 bases, and the junction held 9 bases outside the gene matches. This chain's CDR3 is CASSSDRERQPQHF. The CDR3 nucleotides are TGTGCCAGCAGCAGTGACAGGGAGCGGCAGCCCCAGCATTTT.

This clonotype has a count of ten or more. V is TRBV27 and J is TRBJ2-1, with D maybe TRBD2 (6 bases). The CDR3 has 13 amino acids. Per the germline V gene, CDR1 is MNHEY and CDR2 is SMNVEV (reference sequence). Trimming took off 4 bases at V and 9 bases at J, with 13 bases between the two ends. CDR3 sequence (DNA): TGTGCCAGCAGTTATCTCTATAGCGGTGAGCAGTTCTTC. Protein product: CASSYLYSGEQFF.

This clonotype was seen ten or more times. This chain links TRBV2 with TRBJ2-3; tentatively, D is TRBD1 (5 bases). There are 15 residues in the CDR3. Germline V gene sequence: CDR1 SNHLY, CDR2 FYNNEI. The V end was cut by 6 bases, the J end by 0 bases, with 13 bases between. CDR3 bases: TGTGCCAGCAGACCGACAGACTCTAGCACAGATACGCAGTATTTT. Its translation: CASRPTDSSTDTQYF.

The genes are TRBV19 and TRBJ1-5; tentative D call: TRBD1 (5 bases). Germline V gene lookup returns CDR1 LNHDA and CDR2 SQIVND (reference sequence). The CDR3 totals 13 residues. The V end lost 8 bases, the J end lost 3 bases, and 11 bases lay between the germline ends. CDR3 sequence: CASATEPNQPQHF. In nucleotides, the CDR3 is TGTGCCAGTGCGACAGAACCCAATCAGCCCCAGCATTTT.

This clonotype has a count of ten or more. The CDR3 loop reads CASNRAGSSYEQYF. The CDR3 nucleotides are TGTGCCAGTAACAGGGCCGGGAGCTCCTACGAGCAGTACTTC. The genes are TRBV28 and TRBJ2-7, with D tentatively TRBD1 or TRBD2 (6 bases each). V lost 9 bases to trimming and J lost 0 bases, with 15 bases between them. The CDR3 length is 14 residues. The germline CDR1 and CDR2 sequences are MDHEN and SYDVKM.

Only a few counts were recorded for this clonotype. The CDR3 carries no conserved terminal phenylalanine or tryptophan, so it likely arises from a read error. The chain uses TRBV15 and TRBJ2-5; possible D gene TRBD2, 5 bases. Germline V lookup: CDR1 LNHNV, CDR2 YYDKDF (reference sequence). The CDR3 is made up of 15 amino acids. Trimming cost V 5 bases and J 5 bases, with 18 bases left between them. CDR3 coding DNA: TGTGCCACCAGCGAACTAGAGGGCGAGGGTGAGACCCAGTACCTC. Protein sequence: CATSELEGEGETQYL.

This clonotype was seen many times. One junction end does not reproduce the germline sequence, and a read error may be involved. V and J are TRBV20-1 and TRBJ2-1; D not resolved. The CDR3 spans 11 residues. Germline V lookup: CDR1 DFQATT, CDR2 SNEGSKA (reference sequence). CDR3 sequence (DNA): TGCAGTGCCAGAACGACGGCTAAGCAATTCTTC. Amino acids: CSARTTAKQFF.

In its sample, this clonotype was seen many times. J is TRBJ2-7 and V is TRBV11-2; weak D call: TRBD1 (5 bases). The CDR3 length is 14 residues. Trimming left V 2 bases short and J 3 bases short, with 11 bases between. CDR1 and CDR2 (germline): SGHAT, FQNNGV. The CDR3 sequence: CASSLMKGFYEQYF. The CDR3 nucleotides read TGTGCCAGCAGCTTAATGAAGGGGTTCTACGAGCAGTACTTC.

In this sample, this clonotype turned up a few times. A much larger clone differs from this one at a single base, so this may be a read error. The rearrangement joins TRBV6-1 to TRBJ2-7; D uncertain. The CDR3 is made up of 13 amino acids. Germline V CDR1 and CDR2: MNHNS, SASEGT. V dropped 9 bases and J dropped 4 bases, with 16 bases sitting between them. CDR3 region: CASGMGFKYEQYF. DNA of the CDR3: TGTGCCAGTGGGATGGGATTTAAGTACGAGCAGTACTTC.

This clonotype was counted between two and nine times. V usage is TRBV12-3 or TRBV12-4 and J usage is TRBJ2-7; D gene uncertain. V was clipped by 3 bases and J by 7 bases, with 19 bases between them. CDR3 length equals 15 residues. CDR3 residues: CASSFRHRTYEEQYF. DNA of the CDR3: TGTGCCAGCAGTTTTCGGCACAGAACCTACGAGGAGCAGTACTTC.

With respect to this clonotype: A much larger clone differs by one base, so this may be a read error. The chain recombines TRBV12-3 or TRBV12-4 with TRBJ1-1; no reliable D call. The ends were cut back, 10 bases at V and 1 base at J, with 13 bases in the middle. The CDR3 length is 13 residues. The CDR3 sequence is CATLERANTEAFF. CDR3 bases: TGTGCCACCCTAGAGAGGGCGAACACTGAAGCTTTCTTT.

This clonotype was recorded at least ten times. The rearrangement joins TRBV11-1 to TRBJ1-2, with D possibly TRBD1 on 6 matching bases. The V gene's germline CDR1 is SGHAT and CDR2 FQDESV (reference sequence). Trimming shortened V by 3 bases and J by 6 bases, and 14 bases separated the two germline ends. The CDR3 runs 14 residues. The CDR3 DNA follows: TGTGCCAGCAGCTTGCCTCCGGGGGCAGATGGCTACACCTTC. As protein: CASSLPPGADGYTF. Filled out from reference TRBV11-1 and TRBJ1-2, the complete variable domain reads EAEVAQSPRYKITEKSQAVAFWCDPISGHATLYWYRQILGQGPELLVQFQDESVVDDSQLPKDRFSAERLKGVDSTLKIQPAELGDSAMYLCASSLPPGADGYTFGSGTRLTVV.

This clonotype was detected a few times. V usage is TRBV5-1 and J usage is TRBJ2-3; 10 nucleotides match TRBD1. CDR1 and CDR2 (germline): SGHRS, YFSETQ. The V segment lost 4 bases and the J segment 2 bases; nucleotides outside the gene matches: 7. The length of the CDR3 is 16 residues. CDR3 nucleotide sequence: TGCGCCAGCAGCAGCCGGGACAGGGGATACACAGATACGCAGTATTTT. Translating gives CASSSRDRGYTDTQYF.

The V gene is TRBV20-1, the J gene TRBJ2-3, with D tentatively TRBD2 (5 bases). The germline CDR1 and CDR2 sequences are DFQATT and SNEGSKA (reference sequence). The CDR3 has 13 amino acids. V was shortened by 4 bases and J by 2 bases, with 10 bases between the two germline ends. The CDR3 sequence: CSANSGNTDTQYF. The CDR3 DNA sequence: TGCAGTGCTAACTCGGGGAACACAGATACGCAGTATTTT.

The V call is TRBV12-3 or TRBV12-4, the J call TRBJ1-6; 8 bases align to TRBD1. The junction had 6 bases not matched to a gene; V was cut back by 6 bases and J by 8 bases. The CDR3 covers 14 residues. The CDR3: CASRATGDYSPLHF. The CDR3 DNA reads as TGTGCCAGCAGAGCGACAGGGGACTATTCACCCCTCCACTTT.

This clonotype was observed a handful of times. The chain carries TRBV7-2 and TRBJ2-5, with a weak D call TRBD1 (6 bases). V lost 5 bases and J 1 base, leaving 14 bases between the germline ends. This CDR3 spans 15 amino acids. Germline CDR1 SGHTA, CDR2 FQGNSA. The CDR3 here is CASSHNRVTQETQYF. The CDR3 DNA is TGTGCCAGCAGCCACAACAGGGTAACCCAAGAGACCCAGTACTTC.

This clonotype was found many times. The genes are TRBV24-1 and TRBJ2-1; a possible D gene is TRBD1 (5 bases). The germline V gene has CDR1 KGHDR and CDR2 SFDVKD. Trimming removed 4 bases from V and 7 bases from J, with 10 bases in between. The CDR3 consists of 13 residues. CDR3 sequence: CATSETVSNEQFF. CDR3 nucleotides: TGTGCCACCAGTGAGACAGTTTCTAATGAGCAGTTCTTC.

In this sample, this clonotype turned up many times. The genes are TRBV28 and TRBJ2-1, with 7 nucleotides matching TRBD2. The CDR3 runs 16 residues. CDR1 is MDHEN and CDR2 is SYDVKM in the germline V gene. Germline trimming cut 6 bases from V and 5 bases from J; bases unmatched to any gene: 13. This CDR3 reads CASSLRWEGRDNEQFF. Written as DNA, the CDR3 is TGTGCCAGCAGCCTCCGTTGGGAGGGCCGCGACAATGAGCAGTTCTTC.